The following is a TCR beta chain sequence with its context. Which antigen it targets is not known. No qualities accompany the bases; no much larger clone lies one base away. This entry belongs to a study of T cell repertoires in cytomegalovirus infection (dated by TCRdb to the late 2010s). In the study overall: Alongside well-studied HLA-B-restricted epitopes, the peptide stimulations were aimed at recently identified HLA-C-restricted CMV epitopes, whose presentation resists viral immunomodulation. Donor HLA type was relevant to the analysis, as public TCR beta signatures indicated carriage of CMV infection together with the matching HLA type.

Read against the paper, the sample's treatment or condition label means: in vitro stimulation with specific CMV peptide epitopes to enrich CMV-specific T cells. Sequencing took place on an Illumina HiSeq 1500. TCRdb itself trimmed the public reads at Q25 with fastp, ran MiXCR and retained productive beta chains. Duplicate CDR3 protein sequences are folded into a single record with the most common DNA and genes. Present in this sample are hundreds of thousands of distinct CDR3 sequences, about 33% of which were seen just once. The top ten hold roughly 16% of the sample. From its cysteine to its phenylalanine, the CDR3 spans 15 amino acids. Only the CDR3 portion is preserved as DNA: 45 bases, with reading frame beginning at the first base. CDR1 and CDR2, per the germline V gene, are SGHTA and FQGTGA. V and J are trimmed by 4 bases and 10 bases, and the gene matches miss 10 bases of the junction. What the study reported, not specific to this receptor: In the ex vivo response, HLA-C-restricted CMV-specific TCR beta clonotypes were dominant, and in two of eight donors the single most frequent clonotype came from this HLA-C-restricted group. Cumulative frequency of public TCR beta family members discriminated carriers of CMV infection plus the relevant HLA type in this cohort and an independent roughly 330-donor cohort.

The chain links TRBV7-3 with TRBJ2-1; 10 bases in between match TRBD2. This clonotype was obtained from a human donor in good health (CMV status not recorded). Some clones in this sample may be carry-over from other donors' samples. The material was cultured PBMCs, obtained from culture after CMV antigen stimulation. The CDR3 sequence is CASSSGTSVPVEQFF. The base sequence is TGTGCCAGCAGCTCCGGGACTAGCGTCCCCGTGGAGCAGTTCTTC.